The 14 T cell receptor beta chains below all came from one sample that was sequenced in a study of blood T cell repertoires in COVID-19. Profiled with immunoSEQ multiplex PCR; TCRdb holds only in-frame clones, not every one. The table shows fewer than 350,000 clones, with approximately 87% occurring only once. The specimen was peripheral blood. These receptors were obtained from a young woman with COVID-19, enrolled during active disease.

V and J are TRBV7-2 and TRBJ1-2; TRBD1 matches 8 bases. The CDR3 totals 19 residues. J was trimmed by 5 bases and V by 0 bases; bases with no gene match: 17. Germline CDR1 SGHTA, CDR2 FQGNSA. This CDR3 reads CASSLAYGRQGAFGYGYTF. The CDR3 DNA sequence: TGTGCCAGCAGCTTAGCGTACGGGCGGCAGGGGGCGTTTGGTTATGGCTACACCTTC.

The chain couples TRBV6-6 to TRBJ2-1, with a tentative D call TRBD1 (5 bases). There are 14 residues in the CDR3. V lost 7 bases to trimming and J lost 1 base, with 11 bases between them. The germline V gene encodes CDR1 MNHNY and CDR2 SVGAGI (reference sequence). The CDR3 loop reads CASTSDRSYNEQFF. The DNA for the CDR3 is TGTGCCAGCACCTCCGACAGATCCTACAATGAGCAGTTCTTC.

The rearrangement links TRBV6-1 to TRBJ1-2; 9 positions match TRBD1. This CDR3 region has 16 residues. The germline V gene has CDR1 MNHNS and CDR2 SASEGT. V shed 3 bases and J 1 base; nucleotides not matched to a gene: 6. DNA of the CDR3: TGTGCCAGCAGTGACTTCAGACAGGGGGGTAACTATGGCTACACCTTC. Its translation: CASSDFRQGGNYGYTF.

The chain links TRBV13 to TRBJ2-1; 9 bases are shared with TRBD1. Unmatched junction bases numbered 3, after V lost 2 bases and J lost 4 bases. The germline V gene has CDR1 PRHDT and CDR2 FYEKMQ (reference sequence). The CDR3 totals 15 residues. The CDR3 loop reads CASSLRGQGYNEQFF. In nucleotides, the CDR3 is TGTGCCAGCAGCTTAAGGGGACAGGGTTACAATGAGCAGTTCTTC. The full variable domain, its missing parts supplied by reference TRBV13 and TRBJ2-1, is AAGVIQSPRHLIKEKRETATLKCYPIPRHDTVYWYQQGPGQDPQFLISFYEKMQSDKGSIPDRFSAQQFSDYHSELNMSSLELGDSALYFCASSLRGQGYNEQFFGPGTRLTVL.

This sequence joins TRBV10-3 and TRBJ1-2, with 11 bases lining up with TRBD1. CDR1 is ENHRY, CDR2 SYGVKD, per germline. This CDR3 contains 12 residues. The trim removed 4 bases at V and 8 bases at J, leaving 0 bases unmatched. CDR3 protein: CAISGDRGGYTF. In DNA form, the CDR3 reads TGTGCCATCAGTGGGGACAGGGGGGGCTACACCTTC.

The gene calls are TRBV7-2 and TRBJ2-5; 7 bases align to TRBD1. V lost 6 bases, J lost 1 base, and 5 bases stayed unmatched. The CDR3 sequence is 14 residues long. The germline gives CDR1 SGHTA, CDR2 FQGNSA. CDR3 sequence (DNA): TGTGCCAGCAGGGCCAGGGGGTTCCAAGAGACCCAGTACTTC. It translates to CASRARGFQETQYF.

V gene TRBV7-2 combines with J gene TRBJ2-7; 9 bases agree with TRBD1. This CDR3 is built from 14 residues. V gave up 4 bases and J gave up 5 bases; unmatched junction bases: 6. Germline V gives CDR1 SGHTA, CDR2 FQGNSA. The DNA of the CDR3 is TGTGCCAGCAGCTCACCGGGACAGGGCCACGAGCAGTACTTC. Translation: CASSSPGQGHEQYF.

This chain links TRBV2 with TRBJ2-2, with 8 bases that match TRBD1. The CDR3 consists of 16 residues. V shed 5 bases, J shed 0 bases, and the junction held 5 bases outside the gene matches. Germline V gives CDR1 SNHLY, CDR2 FYNNEI. CDR3 DNA: TGTGCCAGCAGTCTTACGGGACAGGCGAACACCGGGGAGCTGTTTTTT. This sequence encodes CASSLTGQANTGELFF. Full variable domain (remainder filled in from reference TRBV2 and TRBJ2-2): EPEVTQTPSHQVTQMGQEVILRCVPISNHLYFYWYRQILGQKVEFLVSFYNNEISEKSEIFDDQFSVERPDGSNFTLKIRSTKLEDSAMYFCASSLTGQANTGELFFGEGSRLTVL.

The J gene is TRBJ1-1, the V gene TRBV27; the match to TRBD1 covers 8 bases. The CDR3 totals 15 residues. Germline-derived CDR1 and CDR2 are MNHEY and SMNVEV (reference sequence). The V segment lost 3 bases and the J segment 1 base; nucleotides outside the gene matches: 4. CDR3 bases: TGTGCCAGCAGTTTGGACAGGGCGACGAACACTGAAGCTTTCTTT. Its translation: CASSLDRATNTEAFF.

The CDR3 protein is CASSPFSGTGEAFF. The CDR3 nucleotides read TGTGCCAGCTCACCCTTCTCCGGGACAGGGGAAGCTTTCTTT. The gene calls are TRBV18 and TRBJ1-1; 9 nucleotides match TRBD1. With V trimmed by 3 bases and J by 8 bases, 7 bases remained unmatched. In germline, CDR1 is KGHSH, CDR2 LQKENI. This CDR3 is 14 amino acids long.

This clone appeared a single time. The chain recombines TRBV18 with TRBJ2-7; D might be TRBD2 (6 bases). From germline, CDR1 is KGHSH and CDR2 LQKENI. The CDR3 consists of 14 residues. Trimming took off 8 bases at V and 2 bases at J, with 16 bases between the two ends. The CDR3 here is CASLRGTEAYEQYF. CDR3 bases: TGTGCCAGCCTTCGTGGGACTGAAGCCTACGAGCAGTACTTC. Full variable domain (remainder filled in from reference TRBV18 and TRBJ2-7): NAGVMQNPRHLVRRRGQEARLRCSPMKGHSHVYWYRQLPEEGLKFMVYLQKENIIDESGMPKERFSAEFPKEGPSILRIQQVVRGDSAAYFCASLRGTEAYEQYFGPGTRLTVT.

This clone was seen a handful of times. The rearrangement joins TRBV6-4 to TRBJ1-3, with 9 positions matching TRBD1. Looked up from germline, CDR1 is MRHNA and CDR2 is SNTAGT. The CDR3 runs to 19 residues. Trimming removed 3 bases from V and 0 bases from J; junction bases left unmatched: 12. The CDR3 region has the DNA TGTGCCAGCAGTGAGGTCCCTCGGGACAGGGAGTACTCTGGAAACACCATATATTTT. As protein: CASSEVPRDREYSGNTIYF.

The gene calls are TRBV7-9 and TRBJ1-1; D perhaps matches TRBD1 (6 bases). The germline V and J ends were trimmed by 1 base and 7 bases, with 16 bases remaining between them. CDR1 and CDR2 (germline): SEHNR, FQNEAQ (reference sequence). There are 15 residues in the CDR3. CDR3: CASSLGFGTLSEAFF. For the CDR3, the DNA is TGTGCCAGCAGCTTAGGTTTCGGGACACTGAGTGAAGCTTTCTTT.

The V gene is TRBV6-1, the J gene TRBJ1-5; D not certain. V was cut by 4 bases and J by 0 bases, with 13 bases left in between. CDR1 MNHNS and CDR2 SASEGT come from the germline V gene. The CDR3 consists of 16 residues. This chain's CDR3 is CASSAGAGDSNQPQHF. Written as DNA, the CDR3 is TGTGCCAGCAGTGCGGGTGCCGGAGATAGCAATCAGCCCCAGCATTTT.